Following are 8 T cell receptor beta chains from one sample sequenced in a study of T cell responses to AZD1222 COVID-19 vaccine. Sequenced by immunoSEQ multiplex PCR; TCRdb stores in-frame clones only, minus some. Of over 130,000 clones in the sample, more than 85% were seen once. The material sequenced was peripheral blood, taken 28 days after the second AZD1222 dose. Receptors originate from an adult who received the AZD1222 COVID-19 vaccine.

The chain employs TRBV28 and TRBJ1-6; the D is unclear. The CDR3 totals 14 residues. Germline V lookup: CDR1 MDHEN, CDR2 SYDVKM. The V end was cut by 4 bases, the J end by 7 bases, with 11 bases between. The CDR3 DNA is TGTGCCAGCAGTTCTCCGGGAGCGAATTCACCCCTCCACTTT. The encoded protein is CASSSPGANSPLHF.

The CDR3 DNA is TGTGCCAGCAGCTTGCACTCCGGGGCCGAGGGCTACACCTTC. Translating it yields CASSLHSGAEGYTF. The chain couples TRBV7-2 to TRBJ1-2; weak D call: TRBD1 (5 bases). The CDR3 is 14 residues long. CDR1 and CDR2 (germline): SGHTA, FQGNSA. Trimming pared 3 bases from V and 8 bases from J, leaving 16 bases between.

The chain employs TRBV19 and TRBJ2-3; TRBD1 matches 12 bases. V lost 5 bases and J lost 9; bases outside the gene matches: 15. The CDR3 spans 17 residues. Germline loops: CDR1 LNHDA, CDR2 SQIVND (reference sequence). CDR3 nucleotides: TGTGCCAGTAGTTCCTACCGGGACAGGGGGCACGGGAGCACGCAGTATTTT. It codes for CASSSYRDRGHGSTQYF. Looking up the rest from reference TRBV19 and TRBJ2-3 gives the full variable domain: DGGITQSPKYLFRKEGQNVTLSCEQNLNHDAMYWYRQDPGQGLRLIYYSQIVNDFQKGDIAEGYSVSREKKESFPLTVTSAQKNPTAFYLCASSSYRDRGHGSTQYFGPGTRLTVL.

The rearrangement links TRBV9 to TRBJ1-1; 9 bases match TRBD1. Germline CDR1 and CDR2: SGDLS and YYNGEE. CDR3 length: 12 residues. J lost 9 bases, V lost 3 bases, and 3 bases had no gene match. The CDR3, as DNA: TGTGCCAGCAGCGGGGGGACAGGGCAAGCTTTCTTT. As protein: CASSGGTGQAFF.

The chain recombines TRBV14 with TRBJ2-5, with no clear D. Between the trimmed V and J ends, which lost 1 base and 4 bases, there was a span of 13 bases. Germline V CDR1 and CDR2: SGHDN, FVKESK. CDR3 length equals 15 residues. The CDR3 DNA reads as TGTGCCAGCAGCCAAGCGAGGTTCGGTGTAGAGACCCAGTACTTC. It is translated as CASSQARFGVETQYF.

The V and J genes are TRBV27 and TRBJ2-3; D is possibly TRBD1 (6 bases). The germline V gene has CDR1 MNHEY and CDR2 SMNVEV (reference sequence). The CDR3 runs 14 residues. Trimming left V 2 bases short and J 7 bases short, with 13 bases between. The CDR3 is CASSLAPGAYTQYF. CDR3 nucleotide sequence: TGTGCCAGCAGTTTAGCCCCAGGGGCCTATACGCAGTATTTT.

The chain employs TRBV2 and TRBJ1-1, with a possible D match to TRBD1 (6 bases). Looked up from germline, CDR1 is SNHLY and CDR2 is FYNNEI. The CDR3 length is 13 residues. V lost 7 bases and J lost 1, with 10 bases in between. In DNA form, the CDR3 reads TGTGCCAGCAATGGGGACAAGAACACTGAAGCTTTCTTT. It encodes CASNGDKNTEAFF.

The chain employs TRBV7-9 and TRBJ2-7; TRBD1 might be the D (5 bases). The V gene's germline CDR1 is SEHNR and CDR2 FQNEAQ (reference sequence). V gave up 2 bases and J gave up 10 bases, with 9 bases separating them. The CDR3 loop spans 11 amino acids. In DNA, the CDR3 is TGTGCCAGCAGCTTAAGGCAGGGACAGTACTTC. Protein product: CASSLRQGQYF.